Here is one T cell receptor (beta chain) with its context. Its target is unknown. Sequencing used immunoSEQ multiplex PCR; TCRdb keeps in-frame clones, though not all of them. The repertoire holds some 79,000 clones, with 70% to 90% as singletons. The data were obtained in a study of T cell responses to AZD1222 COVID-19 vaccine. Study results and caveats: Receipt of two AZD1222 doses was followed by a rise in Spike-specific TCR breadth and depth. Within unmutated variant regions lay the reported targets of nearly half of spike-specific TCRs. Spike regions recognized by vaccine-associated CD4 TCRs spanned the protein, led by 160-218 and 743-854. Donors, mostly white British, included more females; clonal diversity was possibly underestimated.

In germline, CDR1 is KGHDR, CDR2 SFDVKD. The CDR3 covers 13 residues. V was cut by 10 bases and J by 4 bases, with 16 bases left in between. The sequence derives from an adult who received the AZD1222 COVID-19 vaccine. The chain recombines TRBV24-1 with TRBJ2-7; D unresolved. This specimen consisted of peripheral blood, obtained 28 days after the second AZD1222 dose. CDR3 nucleotide sequence: TGTGCCACGTCCCAGTCTGGTCGGTACGAGCAGTACTTC. It codes for CATSQSGRYEQYF.